This T cell receptor (beta chain) was sequenced in a study of T cells after yellow fever vaccination. Study conclusions and caveats: Overlap between CD4 and CD8 compartments was detected for a small share of clonotypes.

J lost 5 bases, V lost 5 bases, and 10 bases had no gene match. The length of the CDR3 is 14 residues. Per germline, CDR1 DFQATT and CDR2 SNEGSKA (reference sequence). In making TCR cDNA, 5'RACE template switching added a universal primer site and UMIs to it. TCRdb ran MiXCR on the 5' RACE reads and lists one entry per CDR3 protein. The table has under 500,000 distinct CDR3 sequences, about 17% seen once. For this clonotype: Antigen specificity is unknown.

The source is a young man who received the YFV17D yellow fever vaccine. The rearrangement uses TRBV20-1 and TRBJ1-1, with 8 nucleotides matching TRBD1. The sample in question was PBMCs, obtained before the yellow fever booster vaccination. The CDR3 coding sequence is TGCAGTGCTCCCCAGACAGGGGTAAGGACTGAAGCTTTCTTT. This encodes CSAPQTGVRTEAFF.